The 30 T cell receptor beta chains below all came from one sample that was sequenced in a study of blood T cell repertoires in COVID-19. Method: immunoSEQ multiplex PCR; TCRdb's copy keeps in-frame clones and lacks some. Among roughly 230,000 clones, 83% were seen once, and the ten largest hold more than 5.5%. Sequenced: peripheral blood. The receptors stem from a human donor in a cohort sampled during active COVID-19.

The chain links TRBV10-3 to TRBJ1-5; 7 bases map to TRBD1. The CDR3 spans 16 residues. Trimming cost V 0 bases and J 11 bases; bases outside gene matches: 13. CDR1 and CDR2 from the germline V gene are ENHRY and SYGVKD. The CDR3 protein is CAISESETGSLEAQHF. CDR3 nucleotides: TGTGCCATCAGTGAGTCGGAGACAGGGAGTCTGGAAGCCCAGCATTTT.

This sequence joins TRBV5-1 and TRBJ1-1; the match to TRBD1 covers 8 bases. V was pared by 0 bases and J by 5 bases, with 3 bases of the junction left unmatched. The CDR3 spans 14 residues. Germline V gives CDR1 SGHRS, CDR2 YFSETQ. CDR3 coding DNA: TGCGCCAGCAGCTTGGGGACAGGGTCGACTGAAGCTTTCTTT. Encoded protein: CASSLGTGSTEAFF.

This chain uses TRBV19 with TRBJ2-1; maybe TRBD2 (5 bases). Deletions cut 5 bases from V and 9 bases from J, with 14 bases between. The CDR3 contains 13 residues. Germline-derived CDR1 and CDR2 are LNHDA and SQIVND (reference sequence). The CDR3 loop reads CASSFQERGEQFF. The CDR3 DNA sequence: TGTGCCAGTAGTTTCCAGGAACGGGGTGAGCAGTTCTTC.

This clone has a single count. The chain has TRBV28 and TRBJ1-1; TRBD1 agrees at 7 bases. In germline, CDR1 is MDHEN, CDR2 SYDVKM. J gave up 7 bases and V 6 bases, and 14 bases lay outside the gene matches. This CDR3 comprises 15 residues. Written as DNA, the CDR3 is TGTGCCAGCAGCCTAGGAGGGACAGTCTACTATGAAGCTTTCTTT. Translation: CASSLGGTVYYEAFF.

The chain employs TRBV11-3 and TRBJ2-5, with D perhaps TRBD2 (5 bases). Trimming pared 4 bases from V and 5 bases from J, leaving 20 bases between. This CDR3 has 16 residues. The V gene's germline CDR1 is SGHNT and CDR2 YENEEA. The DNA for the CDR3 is TGTGCCAGCAGCTACGGAAATCTAGAGGGTACGGAGACCCAGTACTTC. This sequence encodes CASSYGNLEGTETQYF.

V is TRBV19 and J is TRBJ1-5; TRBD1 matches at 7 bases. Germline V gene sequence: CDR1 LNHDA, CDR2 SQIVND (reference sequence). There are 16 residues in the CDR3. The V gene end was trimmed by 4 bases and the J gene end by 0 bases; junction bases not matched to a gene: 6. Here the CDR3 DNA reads TGTGCCAGTAGTACGGGACAGCTTTATAGCAATCAGCCCCAGCATTTT. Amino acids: CASSTGQLYSNQPQHF.

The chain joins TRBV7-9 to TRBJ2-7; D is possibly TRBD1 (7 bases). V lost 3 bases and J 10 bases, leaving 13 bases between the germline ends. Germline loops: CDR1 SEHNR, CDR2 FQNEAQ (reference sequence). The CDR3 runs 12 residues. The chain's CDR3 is CASSLQGGTQYF. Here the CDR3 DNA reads TGTGCCAGCAGCTTGCAGGGGGGCACCCAGTACTTC.

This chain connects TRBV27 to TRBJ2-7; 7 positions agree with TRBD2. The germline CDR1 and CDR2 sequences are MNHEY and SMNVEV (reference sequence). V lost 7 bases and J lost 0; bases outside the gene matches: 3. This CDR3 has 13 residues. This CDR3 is CASTGTNSYEQYF. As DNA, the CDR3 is TGTGCCAGCACCGGGACTAACTCCTACGAGCAGTACTTC.

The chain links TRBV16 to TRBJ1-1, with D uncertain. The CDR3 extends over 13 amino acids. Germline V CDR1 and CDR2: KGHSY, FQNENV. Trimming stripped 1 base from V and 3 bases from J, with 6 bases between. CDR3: CASSQLEDTEAFF. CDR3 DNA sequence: TGTGCCAGCAGCCAATTGGAGGACACTGAAGCTTTCTTT.

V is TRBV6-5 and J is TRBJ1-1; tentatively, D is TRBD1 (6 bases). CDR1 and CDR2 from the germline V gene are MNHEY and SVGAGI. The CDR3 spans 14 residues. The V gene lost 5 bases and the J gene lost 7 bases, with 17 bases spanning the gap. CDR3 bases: TGTGCCAGCAGTAAATCCAGGGGATCAGATGAAGCTTTCTTT. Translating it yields CASSKSRGSDEAFF.

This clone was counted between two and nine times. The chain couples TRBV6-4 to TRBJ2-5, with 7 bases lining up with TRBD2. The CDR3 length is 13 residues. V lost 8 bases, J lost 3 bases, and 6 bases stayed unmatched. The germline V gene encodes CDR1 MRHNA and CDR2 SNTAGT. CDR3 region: CASGGGFKETQYF. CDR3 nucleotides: TGTGCCAGCGGGGGGGGATTTAAAGAGACCCAGTACTTC.

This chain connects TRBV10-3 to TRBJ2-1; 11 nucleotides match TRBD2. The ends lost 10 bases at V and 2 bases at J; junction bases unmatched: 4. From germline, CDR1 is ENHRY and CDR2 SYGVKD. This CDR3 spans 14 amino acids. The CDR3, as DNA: TGTGCCACCTTTAGCGGGGGGGCCTACAATGAGCAGTTCTTC. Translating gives CATFSGGAYNEQFF.

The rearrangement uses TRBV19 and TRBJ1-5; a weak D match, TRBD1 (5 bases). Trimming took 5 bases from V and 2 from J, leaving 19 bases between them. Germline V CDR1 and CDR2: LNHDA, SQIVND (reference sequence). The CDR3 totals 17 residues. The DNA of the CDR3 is TGTGCCAGTAGTTCAGGATCGGAGGGGAGAGGCAATCAGCCCCAGCATTTT. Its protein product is CASSSGSEGRGNQPQHF.

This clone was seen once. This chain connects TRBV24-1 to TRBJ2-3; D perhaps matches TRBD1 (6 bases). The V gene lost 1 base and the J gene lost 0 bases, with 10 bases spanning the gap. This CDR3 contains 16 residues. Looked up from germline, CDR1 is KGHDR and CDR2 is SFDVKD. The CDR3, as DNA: TGTGCCACCAGTGATTTCCGACAGGCAAGCACAGATACGCAGTATTTT. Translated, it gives CATSDFRQASTDTQYF.

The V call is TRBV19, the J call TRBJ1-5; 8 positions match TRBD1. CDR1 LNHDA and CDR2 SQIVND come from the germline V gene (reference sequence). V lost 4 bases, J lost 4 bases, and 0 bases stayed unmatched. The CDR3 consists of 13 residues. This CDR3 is CASSRQGNQPQHF. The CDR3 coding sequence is TGTGCCAGTAGTAGACAGGGGAATCAGCCCCAGCATTTT. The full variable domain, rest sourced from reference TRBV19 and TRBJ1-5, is DGGITQSPKYLFRKEGQNVTLSCEQNLNHDAMYWYRQDPGQGLRLIYYSQIVNDFQKGDIAEGYSVSREKKESFPLTVTSAQKNPTAFYLCASSRQGNQPQHFGDGTRLSIL.

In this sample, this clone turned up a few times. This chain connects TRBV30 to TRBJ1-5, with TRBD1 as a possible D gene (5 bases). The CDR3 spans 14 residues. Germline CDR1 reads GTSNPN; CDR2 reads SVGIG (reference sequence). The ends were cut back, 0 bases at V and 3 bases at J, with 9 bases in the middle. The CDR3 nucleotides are TGTGCCTGGAGTGTAATAGGGGTCAATCAGCCCCAGCATTTT. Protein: CAWSVIGVNQPQHF.

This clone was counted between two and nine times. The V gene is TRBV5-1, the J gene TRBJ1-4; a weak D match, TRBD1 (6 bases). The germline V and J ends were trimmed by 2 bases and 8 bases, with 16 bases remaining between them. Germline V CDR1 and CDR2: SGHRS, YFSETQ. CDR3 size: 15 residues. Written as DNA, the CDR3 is TGCGCCAGCAGCTTATCCTGGGGGCGGAGGGAAAAACTGTTTTTT. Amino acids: CASSLSWGRREKLFF. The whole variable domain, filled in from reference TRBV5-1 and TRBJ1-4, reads KAGVTQTPRYLIKTRGQQVTLSCSPISGHRSVSWYQQTPGQGLQFLFEYFSETQRNKGNFPGRFSGRQFSNSRSEMNVSTLELGDSALYLCASSLSWGRREKLFFGSGTQLSVL.

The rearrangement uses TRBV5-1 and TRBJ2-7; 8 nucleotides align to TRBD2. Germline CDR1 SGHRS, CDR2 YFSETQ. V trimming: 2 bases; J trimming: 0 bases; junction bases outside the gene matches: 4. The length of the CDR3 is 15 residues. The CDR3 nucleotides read TGCGCCAGCAGCTTAGCGGGGGCTAGCTCCTACGAGCAGTACTTC. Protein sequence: CASSLAGASSYEQYF.

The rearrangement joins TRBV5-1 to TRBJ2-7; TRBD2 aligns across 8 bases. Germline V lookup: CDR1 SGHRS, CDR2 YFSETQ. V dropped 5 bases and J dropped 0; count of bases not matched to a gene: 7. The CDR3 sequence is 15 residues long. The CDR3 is CASRSIGTSSYEQYF. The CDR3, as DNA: TGCGCCAGCAGAAGCATAGGGACTAGCTCCTACGAGCAGTACTTC. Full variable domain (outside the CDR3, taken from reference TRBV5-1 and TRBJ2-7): KAGVTQTPRYLIKTRGQQVTLSCSPISGHRSVSWYQQTPGQGLQFLFEYFSETQRNKGNFPGRFSGRQFSNSRSEMNVSTLELGDSALYLCASRSIGTSSYEQYFGPGTRLTVT.

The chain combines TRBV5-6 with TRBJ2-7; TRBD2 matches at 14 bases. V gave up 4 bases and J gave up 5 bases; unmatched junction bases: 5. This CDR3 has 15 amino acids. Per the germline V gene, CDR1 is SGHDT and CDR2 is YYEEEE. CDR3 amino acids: CASSDRLAGGDEQYF. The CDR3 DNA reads TGTGCCAGCAGCGACCGACTAGCGGGAGGGGACGAGCAGTACTTC.

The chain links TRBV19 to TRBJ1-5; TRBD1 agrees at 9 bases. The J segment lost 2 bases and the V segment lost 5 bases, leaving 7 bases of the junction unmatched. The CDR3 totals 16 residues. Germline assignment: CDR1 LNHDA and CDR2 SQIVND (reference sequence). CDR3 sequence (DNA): TGTGCCAGTAGTGCGACAGGGGGTTTCGGCAATCAGCCCCAGCATTTT. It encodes CASSATGGFGNQPQHF.

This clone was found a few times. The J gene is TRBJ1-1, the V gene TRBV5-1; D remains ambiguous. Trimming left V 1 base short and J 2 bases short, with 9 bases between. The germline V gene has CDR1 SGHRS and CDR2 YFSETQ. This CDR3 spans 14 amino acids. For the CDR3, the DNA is TGCGCCAGCAGCTTGACAAGTTCCAACACTGAAGCTTTCTTT. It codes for CASSLTSSNTEAFF. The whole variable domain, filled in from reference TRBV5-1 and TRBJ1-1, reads KAGVTQTPRYLIKTRGQQVTLSCSPISGHRSVSWYQQTPGQGLQFLFEYFSETQRNKGNFPGRFSGRQFSNSRSEMNVSTLELGDSALYLCASSLTSSNTEAFFGQGTRLTVV.

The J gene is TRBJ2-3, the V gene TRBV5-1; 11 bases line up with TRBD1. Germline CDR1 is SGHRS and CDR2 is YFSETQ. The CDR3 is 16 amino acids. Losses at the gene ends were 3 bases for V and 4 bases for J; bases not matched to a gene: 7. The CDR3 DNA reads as TGCGCCAGCAGCTCCTGGACAGGGGGCGCAGCAGATACGCAGTATTTT. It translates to CASSSWTGGAADTQYF.

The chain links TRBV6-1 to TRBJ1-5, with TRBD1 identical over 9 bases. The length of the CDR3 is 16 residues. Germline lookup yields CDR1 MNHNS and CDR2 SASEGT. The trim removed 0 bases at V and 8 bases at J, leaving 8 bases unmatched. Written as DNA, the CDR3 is TGTGCCAGCAGTGAAGCATTGACAGGGGGTTTAGAGCCCCAGCATTTT. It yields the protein CASSEALTGGLEPQHF.

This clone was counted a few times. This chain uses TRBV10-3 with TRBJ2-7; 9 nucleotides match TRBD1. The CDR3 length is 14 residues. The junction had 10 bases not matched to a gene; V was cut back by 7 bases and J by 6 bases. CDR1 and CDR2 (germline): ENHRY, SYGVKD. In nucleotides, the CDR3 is TGTGCCATCACGGGAAGGACAGGGGAGTCCGAGCAGTACTTC. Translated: CAITGRTGESEQYF.

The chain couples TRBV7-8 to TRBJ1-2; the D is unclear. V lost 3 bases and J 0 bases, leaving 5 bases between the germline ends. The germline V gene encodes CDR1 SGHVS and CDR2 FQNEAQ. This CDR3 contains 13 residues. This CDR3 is CASSLDSNYGYTF. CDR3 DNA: TGTGCCAGCAGCTTGGACTCTAACTATGGCTACACCTTC.

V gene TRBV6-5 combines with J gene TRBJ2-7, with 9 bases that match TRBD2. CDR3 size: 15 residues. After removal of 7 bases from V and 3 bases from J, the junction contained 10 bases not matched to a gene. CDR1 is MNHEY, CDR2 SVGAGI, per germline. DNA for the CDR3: TGTGCCAGCACACCTAGCGGGACCCTCTTCTACGAGCAGTACTTC. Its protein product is CASTPSGTLFYEQYF.

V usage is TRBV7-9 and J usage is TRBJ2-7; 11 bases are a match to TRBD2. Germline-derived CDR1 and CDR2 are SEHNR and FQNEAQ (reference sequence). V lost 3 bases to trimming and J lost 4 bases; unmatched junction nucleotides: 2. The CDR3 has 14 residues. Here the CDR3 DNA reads TGTGCCAGCAGCTTTACTAGCGGGAGTTACGAGCAGTACTTC. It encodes CASSFTSGSYEQYF.

In nucleotides, the CDR3 is TGTGCCAGCAGCCGAATTAGCGGGGCGCTTGTCTACAATGAGCAGTTCTTC. Amino acid sequence: CASSRISGALVYNEQFF. V is TRBV7-9 and J is TRBJ2-1; 8 nucleotides line up with TRBD2. Germline CDR1 SEHNR, CDR2 FQNEAQ (reference sequence). The CDR3 runs 17 residues. After removal of 5 bases from V and 3 bases from J, the junction contained 12 bases not matched to a gene.

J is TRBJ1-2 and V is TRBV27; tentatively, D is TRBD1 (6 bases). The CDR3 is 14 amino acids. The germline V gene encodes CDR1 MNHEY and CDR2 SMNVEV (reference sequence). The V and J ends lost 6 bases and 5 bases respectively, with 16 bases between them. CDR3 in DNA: TGTGCCAGCAGCTTTGAAAAAGGGGGTTATGGCTACACCTTC. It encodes CASSFEKGGYGYTF.